This TCR beta chain is drawn from a study of T-cell reconstitution after alpha-beta-depleted transplantation in children. It was with unique molecular identifiers that the TCRbeta library was prepared. TCRdb fed the PCR reads into MiXCR, producing one record per CDR3 protein. The table lists 150,000 to 200,000 distinct CDR3 sequences, about 6.4% of them singletons, with around 2.7% in the top ten. This clonotype occurred many times. Germline values: CDR1 MGHDK, CDR2 SYGVNS. J gave up 3 bases and V 2 bases, and 5 bases lay outside the gene matches. The CDR3 consists of 16 residues. The starting material was PBMCs from the stem cell graft donor, obtained from the stem cell graft. The chain links TRBV25-1 to TRBJ2-3; 10 bases align to TRBD1. This TCR derives from a human donor who donated a stem cell graft to a child with Wiskott-Aldrich syndrome. The CDR3 nucleotides are TGTGCCAGCAGTGAAGCTGGGACAGGGGATACAGATACGCAGTATTTT. It translates to CASSEAGTGDTDTQYF.